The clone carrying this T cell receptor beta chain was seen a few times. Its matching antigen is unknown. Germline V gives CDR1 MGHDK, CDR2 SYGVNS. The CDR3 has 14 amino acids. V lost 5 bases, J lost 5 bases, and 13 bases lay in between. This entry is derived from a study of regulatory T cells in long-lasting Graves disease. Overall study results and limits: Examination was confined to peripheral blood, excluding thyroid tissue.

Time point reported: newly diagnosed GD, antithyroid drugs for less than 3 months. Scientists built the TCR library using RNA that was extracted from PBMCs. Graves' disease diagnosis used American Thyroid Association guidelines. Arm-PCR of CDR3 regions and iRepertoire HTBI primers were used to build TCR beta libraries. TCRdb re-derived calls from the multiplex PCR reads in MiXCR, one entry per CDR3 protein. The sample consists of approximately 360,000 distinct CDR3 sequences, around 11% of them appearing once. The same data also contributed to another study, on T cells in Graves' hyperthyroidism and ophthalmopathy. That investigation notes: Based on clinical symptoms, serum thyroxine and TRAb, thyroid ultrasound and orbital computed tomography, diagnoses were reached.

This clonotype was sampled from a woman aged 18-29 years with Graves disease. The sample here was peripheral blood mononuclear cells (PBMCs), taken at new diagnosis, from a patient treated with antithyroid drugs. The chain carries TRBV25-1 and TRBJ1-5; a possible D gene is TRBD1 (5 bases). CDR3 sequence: CASSQTADHQPQHF. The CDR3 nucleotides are TGTGCCAGCAGTCAGACAGCCGACCATCAGCCCCAGCATTTT.